Listed here are 10 T cell receptor beta chains from one sample, sequenced in a study of shared clonotypes between healthy human individuals (dated by TCRdb to 2018 to 2021). Libraries were built with the immunoSEQ multiplex PCR assay. The table was pulled from immuneACCESS by TCRdb, which kept in-frame rearrangements only. Such tables lose some clones; where checked, under half of the loss comes from unresolved V genes, and the rest has no known cause. The sample table records millions of clones; 85% to 95% of these occur just once. The ten biggest clones cover 0.13% of the sample. The specimen was naive CD4+ T cells sorted from blood. This sample's cell subset or site label indicates: CD45RA+ positively selected. These receptors were obtained from a man aged 18 to 29 in good health.

The rearrangement links TRBV28 to TRBJ1-3; D unclear. The CDR3 totals 14 residues. CDR1 is MDHEN and CDR2 is SYDVKM in the germline V gene. The V end was cut by 5 bases, the J end by 0 bases, with 8 bases between. CDR3 residues: CASSLQSSGNTIYF. CDR3 coding DNA: TGTGCCAGCAGTCTCCAAAGCTCTGGAAACACCATATATTTT.

For this clone: Other DNA sequences in this sample translate to the same CDR3. V gene TRBV19 combines with J gene TRBJ1-5; D is perhaps TRBD1 (6 bases). Trimming removed 3 bases from V and 4 bases from J, with 10 bases in between. The CDR3 has 14 residues. Per the germline V gene, CDR1 is LNHDA and CDR2 is SQIVND (reference sequence). CDR3 protein: CASSIVQGNQPQHF. CDR3 nucleotide sequence: TGTGCCAGTAGTATTGTGCAGGGGAATCAGCCCCAGCATTTT.

Worth noting for this clone: Other DNA variants within this sample encode the same CDR3. V is TRBV10-1 and J is TRBJ2-2; D call uncertain. CDR1 WNHNN and CDR2 SYGVQD come from the germline V gene (reference sequence). This CDR3 is 12 amino acids long. V was clipped by 4 bases and J by 8 bases, with 8 bases between them. CDR3 loop: CASSGTQGELFF. CDR3 nucleotides: TGCGCCAGCAGTGGGACCCAAGGGGAGCTGTTTTTT.

The gene calls are TRBV19 and TRBJ1-1; no clear D gene. The CDR3 is 14 residues long. V lost 7 bases and J 0 bases, leaving 12 bases between the germline ends. Germline V gene sequence: CDR1 LNHDA, CDR2 SQIVND (reference sequence). The CDR3 reads CASTQQQMNTEAFF. CDR3 sequence (DNA): TGTGCCAGTACCCAACAGCAAATGAACACTGAAGCTTTCTTT.

Remarks on this clone: The sample carries other DNA sequences with the same CDR3. This chain uses TRBV5-1 with TRBJ1-2; D is possibly TRBD1 (5 bases). Germline V CDR1 and CDR2: SGHRS, YFSETQ. Trimming pared 0 bases from V and 4 bases from J, leaving 13 bases between. This CDR3 has 15 amino acids. The CDR3 nucleotides are TGCGCCAGCAGCTTGGAGCCGGGACTGGGCTATGGCTACACCTTC. This translates into CASSLEPGLGYGYTF.

The V and J genes are TRBV28 and TRBJ1-4; TRBD1 is a possible D gene (5 bases). Germline-derived CDR1 and CDR2 are MDHEN and SYDVKM. This CDR3 spans 12 amino acids. Trimming removed 7 bases from V and 8 bases from J, with 11 bases in between. CDR3 in DNA: TGTGCCAGCAAGACCAGGGCGGAAAAACTGTTTTTT. Its protein is CASKTRAEKLFF.

With respect to this clone: A read error may explain this, as a much larger clone is one base away. The chain combines TRBV11-3 with TRBJ1-3, with a weak D call TRBD1 (5 bases). Germline values: CDR1 SGHNT, CDR2 YENEEA. This CDR3 is built from 14 residues. V was shortened by 1 base and J by 2 bases, with 6 bases between the two germline ends. CDR3 in DNA: TGTGCCAGCAGCTTAGCAGGGACTGGAAACACCATATATTTT. Protein: CASSLAGTGNTIYF.

As concerns this clone: Other DNA sequences in the sample encode the same CDR3. The chain has TRBV11-2 and TRBJ2-2; D might be TRBD2 (6 bases). Germline V gene lookup returns CDR1 SGHAT and CDR2 FQNNGV. The length of the CDR3 is 14 residues. Between the trimmed V and J ends, which lost 1 base and 6 bases, there was a span of 9 bases. CDR3 loop: CASSLVSGAGELFF. The CDR3 DNA sequence: TGTGCCAGCAGCTTAGTTTCGGGGGCCGGGGAGCTGTTTTTT.

The rearrangement links TRBV6-5 to TRBJ1-4, with unresolved D. V was clipped by 2 bases and J by 5 bases, with 9 bases between them. Germline V lookup: CDR1 MNHEY, CDR2 SVGAGI. CDR3 length: 14 amino acids. CDR3 loop: CASSYLGMNEKLFF. The CDR3 DNA reads as TGTGCCAGCAGTTACCTGGGGATGAATGAAAAACTGTTTTTT.

V usage is TRBV19 and J usage is TRBJ1-5; 8 bases map to TRBD1. Germline values: CDR1 LNHDA, CDR2 SQIVND (reference sequence). J was trimmed by 3 bases and V by 7 bases; bases with no gene match: 8. This CDR3 spans 15 amino acids. The chain's CDR3 is CASKEGQAINQPQHF. Written as DNA, the CDR3 is TGTGCCAGTAAGGAGGGACAGGCGATCAATCAGCCCCAGCATTTT.